This T cell receptor beta chain was profiled in a study of T cell repertoires in cytomegalovirus infection. In the study overall: Well-studied HLA-B-restricted CMV epitopes were used in the study alongside recently identified HLA-C-restricted ones.

TCRdb used MiXCR to reprocess the reads, holding one entry per CDR3 protein. The sample holds about 37,000 distinct CDR3 sequences, approximately 52% seen once. Comments on this clonotype: What it binds is unknown.

V trimming: 2 bases; J trimming: 9 bases; junction bases outside the gene matches: 9. The CDR3 has 16 amino acids. The germline V gene encodes CDR1 ENHRY and CDR2 SYGVKD. The clonotype was recovered from a human donor in good health (CMV status not recorded). Some clones in this sample may be carry-over from other donors' samples. The sequenced sample was CD8+ T cells from cultured PBMCs, obtained from culture after CMV antigen stimulation. V is TRBV10-3 and J is TRBJ2-1; 11 bases fit TRBD2. CDR3 residues: CAISEGYSGGAVEQFF. CDR3 bases: TGTGCCATCAGTGAGGGGTATAGCGGGGGGGCTGTTGAGCAGTTCTTC.